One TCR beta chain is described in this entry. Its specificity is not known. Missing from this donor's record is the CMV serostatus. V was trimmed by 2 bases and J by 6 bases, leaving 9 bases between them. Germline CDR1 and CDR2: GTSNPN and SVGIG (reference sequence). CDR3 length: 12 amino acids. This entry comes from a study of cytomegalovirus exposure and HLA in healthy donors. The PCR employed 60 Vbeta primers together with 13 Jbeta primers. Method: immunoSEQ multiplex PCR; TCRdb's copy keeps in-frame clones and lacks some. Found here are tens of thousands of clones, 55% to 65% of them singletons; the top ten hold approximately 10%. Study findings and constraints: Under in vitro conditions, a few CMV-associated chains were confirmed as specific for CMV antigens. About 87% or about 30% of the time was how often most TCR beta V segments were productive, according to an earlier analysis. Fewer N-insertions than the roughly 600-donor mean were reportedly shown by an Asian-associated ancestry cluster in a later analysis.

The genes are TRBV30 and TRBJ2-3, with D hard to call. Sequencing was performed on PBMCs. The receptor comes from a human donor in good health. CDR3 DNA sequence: TGTGCCTGGAGTCATAGCATCGATACGCAGTATTTT. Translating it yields CAWSHSIDTQYF. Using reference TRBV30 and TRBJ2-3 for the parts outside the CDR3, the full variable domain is SQTIHQWPATLVQPVGSPLSLECTVEGTSNPNLYWYRQAAGRGLQLLFYSVGIGQISSEVPQNLSASRPQDRQFILSSKKLLLSDSGFYLCAWSHSIDTQYFGPGTRLTVL.